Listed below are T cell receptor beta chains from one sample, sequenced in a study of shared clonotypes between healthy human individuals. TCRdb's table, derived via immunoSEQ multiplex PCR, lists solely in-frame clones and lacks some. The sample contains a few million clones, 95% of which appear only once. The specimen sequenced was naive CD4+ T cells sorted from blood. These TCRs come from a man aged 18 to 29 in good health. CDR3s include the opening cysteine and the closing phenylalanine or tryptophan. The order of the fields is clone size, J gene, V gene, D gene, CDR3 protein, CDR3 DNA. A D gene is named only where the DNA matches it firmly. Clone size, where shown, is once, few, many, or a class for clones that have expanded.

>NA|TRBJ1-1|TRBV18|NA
CASSIQGQNTEAFF
TGTGCCAGCTCTATCCAAGGACAGAACACTGAAGCTTTCTTT
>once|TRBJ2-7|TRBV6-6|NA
CATTLSANTFYEQYF
TGTGCCACTACCCTCAGCGCCAATACGTTCTACGAGCAGTACTTC
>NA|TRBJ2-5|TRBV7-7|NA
CASSSSGAGETQYF
TGTGCTAGCAGCTCCTCCGGGGCCGGGGAGACCCAGTACTTC
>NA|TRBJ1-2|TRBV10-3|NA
CAISDQDNYGYTF
TGTGCCATCAGTGACCAGGACAACTATGGCTACACCTTC
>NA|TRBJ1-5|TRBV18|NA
CASSPGLGGEQPQHF
TGTGCCAGCTCACCAGGTTTAGGAGGGGAGCAGCCCCAGCATTTT
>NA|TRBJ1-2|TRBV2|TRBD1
CASSEDRANYGYTF
TGTGCCAGCAGTGAGGACAGGGCTAACTATGGCTACACCTTC
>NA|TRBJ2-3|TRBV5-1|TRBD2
CASSPGTSGRIVDTQYF
TGCGCCAGCAGCCCCGGGACTAGCGGGAGAATCGTAGATACGCAGTATTTT
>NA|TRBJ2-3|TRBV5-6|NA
CASSLAHTDTQYF
TGTGCCAGCAGCTTGGCTCATACGGATACGCAGTATTTT
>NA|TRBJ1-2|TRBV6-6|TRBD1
CASSTPTGNVYGYTF
TGTGCCAGCAGTACTCCGACAGGGAATGTCTATGGCTACACCTTC
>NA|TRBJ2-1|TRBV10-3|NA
CAISEVSLSYNEQFF
TGTGCCATCAGTGAGGTGTCCCTCTCCTACAATGAGCAGTTCTTC
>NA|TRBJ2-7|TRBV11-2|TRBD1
CASSRETGGGYEQYF
TGTGCCAGCAGCCGCGAGACAGGGGGTGGATACGAGCAGTACTTC
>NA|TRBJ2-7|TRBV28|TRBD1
CASSSAGTGNEQYF
TGTGCCAGCAGTTCGGCCGGGACAGGGAACGAGCAGTACTTC
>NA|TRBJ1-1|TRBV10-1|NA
CASSVGDEAFF
TGCGCCAGCAGTGTGGGAGATGAAGCTTTCTTT
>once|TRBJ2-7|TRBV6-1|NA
CASSPAPRSEQYF
TGTGCCAGCAGTCCGGCCCCTCGGAGTGAGCAGTACTTC
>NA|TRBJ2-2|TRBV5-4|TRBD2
CASTTGTSLRTGELFF
TGTGCCAGCACCACGGGGACTAGCTTACGTACCGGGGAGCTGTTTTTT
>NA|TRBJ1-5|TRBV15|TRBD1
CATSPRDRQNQPQHF
TGTGCCACCAGCCCTCGGGACAGGCAGAATCAGCCCCAGCATTTT
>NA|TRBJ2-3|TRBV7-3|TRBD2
CASSKGLAASTDTQYF
TGTGCCAGCAGCAAAGGACTAGCGGCTAGCACAGATACGCAGTATTTT
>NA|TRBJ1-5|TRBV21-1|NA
CASRMTGRNQPQHF
TGTGCCAGCAGGATGACAGGGAGGAATCAGCCCCAGCATTTT
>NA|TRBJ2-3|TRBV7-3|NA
CASSFGGRNTDTQYF
TGTGCCAGCAGCTTTGGGGGCCGGAACACAGATACGCAGTATTTT
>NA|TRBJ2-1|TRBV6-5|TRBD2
CASRTLTSGRPGEFF
TGTGCCAGCAGAACGTTGACTAGCGGGAGACCAGGGGAGTTCTTC
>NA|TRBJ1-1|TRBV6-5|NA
CASSVRRAATEAFF
TGTGCCAGCAGTGTCCGAAGGGCGGCGACTGAAGCTTTCTTT
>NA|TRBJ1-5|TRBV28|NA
CATKGQMNQPQHF
TGTGCCACCAAAGGACAGATGAATCAGCCCCAGCATTTT
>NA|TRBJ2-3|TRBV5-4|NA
CATTRTGSTDTQYF
TGTGCCACCACTCGGACGGGTAGCACAGATACGCAGTATTTT
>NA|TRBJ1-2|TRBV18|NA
CASSPGANYGYTF
TGTGCCAGCTCACCAGGGGCGAACTATGGCTACACCTTC
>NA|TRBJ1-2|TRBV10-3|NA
CAISEEGGSGYTF
TGTGCCATCAGTGAGGAAGGAGGGTCTGGCTACACCTTC
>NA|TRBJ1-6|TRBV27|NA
CASSLATRSNSPLHF
TGTGCCAGCAGTTTAGCCACAAGGTCCAATTCGCCCCTCCACTTT
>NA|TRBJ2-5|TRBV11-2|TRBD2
CASRPTSSGETQYF
TGTGCCAGCAGACCGACTAGCTCCGGAGAGACCCAGTACTTC
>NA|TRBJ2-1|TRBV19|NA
CASSIKGQSYNEQFF
TGTGCCAGTAGTATAAAAGGACAGTCCTACAATGAGCAGTTCTTC
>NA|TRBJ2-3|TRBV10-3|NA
CAISELGLRGGDNTQYF
TGTGCCATCAGTGAGTTGGGACTACGTGGAGGGGACAATACGCAGTATTTT
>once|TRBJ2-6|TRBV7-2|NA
CASSLAGLSGANVLTF
TGTGCCAGCAGCTTGGCGGGGCTCTCTGGGGCCAACGTCCTGACTTTC
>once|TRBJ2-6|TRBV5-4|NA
CASSSPTAAEGANVLTF
TGTGCCAGCAGCTCCCCGACAGCGGCGGAAGGGGCCAACGTCCTGACTTTC